Included here is one T cell receptor beta chain sequence, with context. There is no known antigen for this receptor. No clone much larger than this one lies a single base away; base qualities are absent. The data were obtained in a study of shared clonotypes between healthy human individuals (dated by TCRdb to about 2020). Notes on the research overall: Two women and a few men aged 18 to 49 years were included in the cohort. To estimate repertoire size and how much clonotype sharing occurs between individuals, the study deeply sequenced the blood TCR repertoires of roughly 5 healthy adults. Different laboratories and diverse techniques were used to prepare libraries and sequence TCR repertoires, to increase sequencing depth and limit assay-specific biases. Each donor's leukapheresis produced roughly between roughly 0.85 and 10 billion PBMCs. What the authors observed across the whole study: The genetic and exposure-history diversity represented was limited by the small number of donors. Based on pairwise subsampling, the degree of clonotype sharing among donors was expected to be affected by sequencing depth. Only blood was sampled, and tissue TCR repertoires likely differ from those in blood.

CDR3 length: 14 amino acids, cysteine to phenylalanine. The only DNA kept is the CDR3, 42 bases in frame from the first base. As encoded in the germline V gene (reference sequence), CDR1 is SEHNR while CDR2 is FQNEAQ. Using the deep immunoSEQ assay, multiplex PCR amplified TCR CDR3 regions from genomic DNA. Genomic DNA extracted from each cell subset was distributed evenly over all wells of several immunoSEQ 96-well plates, and each plate served as one replicate. For unsorted PBMC, about 270 ng of genomic DNA, equivalent to 25,000 to 35,000 T cell genomes, went into each replicate PCR. Unsorted PBMC genomic DNA was sequenced across ten immunoSEQ deep assay plates. Purified libraries were quantified with a Qubit 3.0 fluorometer, sized on a Bioanalyzer 2100, and re-quantified with the KAPA Library Quantification kit. Every immunoSEQ 96-well plate was sequenced on a dedicated single-read 150-cycle Illumina NextSeq 550 flow cell. The authors processed their data as follows. Because the immunoSEQ output included only junctional sequences and no quality scores, the filtering could not be the same as the filtering used for full-length reads. To assign V/J genes and CDR3, sequences were annotated against IMGT germline references using PyIR, a Python wrapper for IgBLAST v1.9. Reads were removed for weak V/J assignments (E-value above 1e-6), missing CDR3, stop codons, out-of-frame junctions, or ambiguous translated residues. V3J clonotypes were defined as sequences sharing the same inferred V gene, J gene, and CDR3 amino acid sequence. To compute the percentage overlap between repertoires, the number of shared unique clonotypes was divided by the size of the smaller repertoire. Richness of each repertoire was evaluated using RTK rarefaction, the Chao1 estimator, and Recon v2.1 estimates of unobserved clonotypes. TCRdb re-hosts the immuneACCESS table, in-frame sequences only. Its copies lack some clones; in the studies checked, an unresolved V gene accounts for under half of them, and the cause for the rest is not known. V and J calls and clone size are those listed in that table; D and trimming were worked out from the DNA. In all, the sample holds around 500,000 clones, and about 82% of those were seen once. The ten top clones hold 10% to 15% of the sample.

The donors were healthy, HIV-negative adults who had no recently reported acute infections or vaccinations. All donors were Caucasian adults living in Nashville, Tennessee, USA. In the unsorted samples, 70 million to 95 million PBMCs were counted, and genomic DNA was extracted using the QIAamp DNA Blood Mini kit. Blood was collected by leukapheresis, and PBMCs were isolated by Ficoll-Histopaque density gradient centrifugation and then cryopreserved in liquid nitrogen vapor phase. The sample comprised PBMCs. The receptor was isolated from a woman between 40 and 55 years old in good health. Some clones in this sample may be carry-over from other donors' samples. The rearrangement joined TRBV7-9 to TRBJ2-5; 7 bases in the junction line up with TRBD1. The J call may be faulty, since TRBJ2-7 better matches the DNA end. DNA sequence: TGTGCCAGCAGCTCAGGACAGGCCTCCTACGAGCAGTACTTC. Its amino acids are CASSSGQASYEQYF.